These T cell receptor beta chains were read from a single sample in a study of blood T cell repertoires in COVID-19. Clones were sequenced by immunoSEQ multiplex PCR, and TCRdb holds only the in-frame ones, with some missing. The data show 150,000 to 200,000 clones, roughly 84% seen once. Sequencing was carried out using peripheral blood. The origin of the receptors is a man between 65 and 80 years old with active or convalescent COVID-19. The CDR3 runs from the conserved cysteine through the conserved F or W. Each record gives: D gene, CDR3 length, clone size, V gene, J gene, CDR3 DNA, CDR3 protein. A D gene is named only where the DNA matches it firmly. Clone size appears in some rows only: once, few, many, or a class for an expanded clone.

D gene: TRBD1; CDR3 length: 21; clone size: few; V gene: TRBV24-1; J gene: TRBJ1-1; CDR3 DNA: TGTGCCACCAGTGATTTGGGGCCGGACAGGGGTTTATATGGTCCCCTCGCTGAAGCTTTCTTT; CDR3 protein: CATSDLGPDRGLYGPLAEAFF
D gene: TRBD1; CDR3 length: 17; clone size: -; V gene: TRBV7-2; J gene: TRBJ2-5; CDR3 DNA: TGTGCCAGCAGCTTAGTTGGGACAGGGGGCAATCGAGAGACCCAGTACTTC; CDR3 protein: CASSLVGTGGNRETQYF
D gene: -; CDR3 length: 15; clone size: -; V gene: TRBV19; J gene: TRBJ1-5; CDR3 DNA: TGTGCCAGTAGTATGGACAATAAAGGCAATCAGCCCCAGCATTTT; CDR3 protein: CASSMDNKGNQPQHF
D gene: TRBD1; CDR3 length: 15; clone size: once; V gene: TRBV7-2; J gene: TRBJ2-1; CDR3 DNA: TGTGCCAGCAGCGAGCCGGACAGGGGGTACAATGAGCAGTTCTTC; CDR3 protein: CASSEPDRGYNEQFF
D gene: TRBD1; CDR3 length: 14; clone size: -; V gene: TRBV28; J gene: TRBJ1-4; CDR3 DNA: TGTGCCAGCAGGCAGGGGGCAGGGAATGAAAAACTGTTTTTT; CDR3 protein: CASRQGAGNEKLFF
D gene: -; CDR3 length: 12; clone size: -; V gene: TRBV18; J gene: TRBJ2-2; CDR3 DNA: TGTGCCAGCTCGGCCAGGGCCGGGGAGCTGTTTTTT; CDR3 protein: CASSARAGELFF
D gene: TRBD2; CDR3 length: 14; clone size: -; V gene: TRBV7-9; J gene: TRBJ2-1; CDR3 DNA: TGTGCCAGCGATGTACTAGCGGATTACAATGAGCAGTTCTTC; CDR3 protein: CASDVLADYNEQFF
D gene: TRBD2; CDR3 length: 16; clone size: -; V gene: TRBV6-2/TRBV6-3; J gene: TRBJ2-1; CDR3 DNA: TGTGCCAGCAGCCCTAGCGGGGGGACGACCTACAATGAGCAGTTCTTC; CDR3 protein: CASSPSGGTTYNEQFF
D gene: -; CDR3 length: 18; clone size: -; V gene: TRBV6-2/TRBV6-3; J gene: TRBJ1-5; CDR3 DNA: TGTGCCAGCAGTTACTCGAGTGGAGGGGCCAGAGCCGATCAGCCCCAGCATTTT; CDR3 protein: CASSYSSGGARADQPQHF
D gene: -; CDR3 length: 15; clone size: -; V gene: TRBV5-1; J gene: TRBJ2-7; CDR3 DNA: TGCGCCAGCACCCGGCGGGGGCCGGGTTCGTCCGAGCAGTACTTC; CDR3 protein: CASTRRGPGSSEQYF
D gene: TRBD1; CDR3 length: 14; clone size: -; V gene: TRBV19; J gene: TRBJ1-2; CDR3 DNA: TGTGCCAGTAGATGGACAGGGGACCTATATGGCTACACCTTC; CDR3 protein: CASRWTGDLYGYTF
D gene: -; CDR3 length: 18; clone size: -; V gene: TRBV24-1; J gene: TRBJ2-1; CDR3 DNA: TGTGCCACCAGTGATTTCGCGTCGGGACTTGCCTCCTACAATGAGCAGTTCTTC; CDR3 protein: CATSDFASGLASYNEQFF
D gene: -; CDR3 length: 14; clone size: -; V gene: TRBV9; J gene: TRBJ1-1; CDR3 DNA: TGTGCCAGCAGCGTAGGGGCGGGGAACACTGAAGCTTTCTTT; CDR3 protein: CASSVGAGNTEAFF
D gene: -; CDR3 length: 12; clone size: few; V gene: TRBV12-3/TRBV12-4; J gene: TRBJ1-1; CDR3 DNA: TGTGCCAGCAGTTTGAACAGCCCTGAAGCTTTCTTT; CDR3 protein: CASSLNSPEAFF
D gene: -; CDR3 length: 14; clone size: -; V gene: TRBV7-9; J gene: TRBJ1-4; CDR3 DNA: TGTGCCAGCAGCTCGGACAGCGTAAGTGAAAAACTGTTTTTT; CDR3 protein: CASSSDSVSEKLFF
D gene: -; CDR3 length: 14; clone size: -; V gene: TRBV2; J gene: TRBJ1-5; CDR3 DNA: TGTGCCAGCAGTGAAGGGCAGAGGTGGCAGCCCCAGCATTTT; CDR3 protein: CASSEGQRWQPQHF
D gene: -; CDR3 length: 14; clone size: -; V gene: TRBV11-2; J gene: TRBJ2-7; CDR3 DNA: TGTGCCAGCAGCTACCGGGACACCACTCCCGAGCAGTACTTC; CDR3 protein: CASSYRDTTPEQYF
D gene: -; CDR3 length: 16; clone size: -; V gene: TRBV15; J gene: TRBJ1-6; CDR3 DNA: TGTGCCACCAGCACCCGCTGGGGAGGGTACGATGGCCCCCTCCACTTT; CDR3 protein: CATSTRWGGYDGPLHF
D gene: TRBD1; CDR3 length: 16; clone size: -; V gene: TRBV5-1; J gene: TRBJ1-1; CDR3 DNA: TGCGCCAGCAGCCCAGGGACAGGGGTCATGAACACTGAAGCTTTCTTT; CDR3 protein: CASSPGTGVMNTEAFF
D gene: TRBD1; CDR3 length: 16; clone size: once; V gene: TRBV27; J gene: TRBJ1-5; CDR3 DNA: TGTGCCAGCAGTCCAGGGGGGCTTCCAGGGTATCAGCCCCAGCATTTT; CDR3 protein: CASSPGGLPGYQPQHF
D gene: -; CDR3 length: 14; clone size: -; V gene: TRBV6-4; J gene: TRBJ2-3; CDR3 DNA: TGTGCCAGCAGTGGAAGCGGTACCACAGATACGCAGTATTTT; CDR3 protein: CASSGSGTTDTQYF
D gene: -; CDR3 length: 12; clone size: -; V gene: TRBV7-8; J gene: TRBJ2-7; CDR3 DNA: TGTGCCAGCAGCGTACAGGGTTACGAGCAGTACTTC; CDR3 protein: CASSVQGYEQYF
D gene: TRBD1; CDR3 length: 16; clone size: -; V gene: TRBV7-6; J gene: TRBJ2-5; CDR3 DNA: TGTGCCAGCAGCTTAGAGGGACAGGCGTTGGGGGGGACCCAGTACTTC; CDR3 protein: CASSLEGQALGGTQYF
D gene: TRBD2; CDR3 length: 15; clone size: -; V gene: TRBV19; J gene: TRBJ2-1; CDR3 DNA: TGTGCCAGCGGGACTAGCGAATTCCCGGGCAATGAGCAGTTCTTC; CDR3 protein: CASGTSEFPGNEQFF
D gene: -; CDR3 length: 15; clone size: once; V gene: TRBV9; J gene: TRBJ1-1; CDR3 DNA: TGTGCCAGCAGCGTAGTAGCGGGGGGTGGCACTGAAGCTTTCTTT; CDR3 protein: CASSVVAGGGTEAFF
D gene: -; CDR3 length: 16; clone size: -; V gene: TRBV10-2; J gene: TRBJ1-3; CDR3 DNA: TGCGCCAGCGGACAAGGGGGAAGGGACTCTGGAAACACCATATATTTT; CDR3 protein: CASGQGGRDSGNTIYF
D gene: TRBD1; CDR3 length: 11; clone size: once; V gene: TRBV11-2; J gene: TRBJ1-6; CDR3 DNA: TGTGCCAGCAGCGCGGGACAGGGAATCCACTTT; CDR3 protein: CASSAGQGIHF
D gene: -; CDR3 length: 15; clone size: -; V gene: TRBV5-5; J gene: TRBJ1-4; CDR3 DNA: TGTGCCAGCAGCCTGGGGAGGACCCTGAATGAAAAACTGTTTTTT; CDR3 protein: CASSLGRTLNEKLFF
D gene: -; CDR3 length: 15; clone size: -; V gene: TRBV6-5; J gene: TRBJ2-5; CDR3 DNA: TGTGCCAGCAGTTACCGTAGGGGGAGCCAAGAGACCCAGTACTTC; CDR3 protein: CASSYRRGSQETQYF
D gene: -; CDR3 length: 15; clone size: -; V gene: TRBV10-2; J gene: TRBJ1-2; CDR3 DNA: TGCGCCAGCAGTGAGTCGGGCACAGGGCACTATGGCTACACCTTC; CDR3 protein: CASSESGTGHYGYTF
D gene: TRBD1; CDR3 length: 13; clone size: -; V gene: TRBV7-2; J gene: TRBJ2-1; CDR3 DNA: TGTGCCAGCAGCTCGCTAGCAGGGACAGGGCTGTTCTTC; CDR3 protein: CASSSLAGTGLFF
D gene: TRBD1; CDR3 length: 17; clone size: -; V gene: TRBV4-1; J gene: TRBJ1-2; CDR3 DNA: TGCGCCAGCAGCCAAGATCAGTTTACAGGGGGCAGGTATGGCTACACCTTC; CDR3 protein: CASSQDQFTGGRYGYTF
D gene: TRBD1; CDR3 length: 13; clone size: -; V gene: TRBV18; J gene: TRBJ1-6; CDR3 DNA: TGTGCCAGCTCACCGGGACAGGGAACACCCCTCCACTTT; CDR3 protein: CASSPGQGTPLHF
D gene: -; CDR3 length: 15; clone size: -; V gene: TRBV2; J gene: TRBJ1-1; CDR3 DNA: TGTGCCAGCATAACTTCCCCCGGGCGGGGGGCTGAAGCTTTCTTT; CDR3 protein: CASITSPGRGAEAFF
D gene: -; CDR3 length: 15; clone size: -; V gene: TRBV6-5; J gene: TRBJ2-3; CDR3 DNA: TGTGCCAGCCGGGCGCGAGCGGGCGCCACAGATACGCAGTATTTT; CDR3 protein: CASRARAGATDTQYF
D gene: -; CDR3 length: 15; clone size: -; V gene: TRBV5-1; J gene: TRBJ2-1; CDR3 DNA: TGCGCCAGCAGCTTGGAGTCCAGCGGTTTCAATGAGCAGTTCTTC; CDR3 protein: CASSLESSGFNEQFF
D gene: -; CDR3 length: 17; clone size: -; V gene: TRBV27; J gene: TRBJ1-2; CDR3 DNA: TGTGCCAGCAGTTTATGGAGGGACGAGGGGAGGCGGTATGGCTACACCTTC; CDR3 protein: CASSLWRDEGRRYGYTF
D gene: -; CDR3 length: 16; clone size: -; V gene: TRBV6-2/TRBV6-3; J gene: TRBJ2-3; CDR3 DNA: TGTGCCAGCAGTGGATCGGACTATCAATACACAGATACGCAGTATTTT; CDR3 protein: CASSGSDYQYTDTQYF
D gene: TRBD2; CDR3 length: 14; clone size: -; V gene: TRBV6-5; J gene: TRBJ2-5; CDR3 DNA: TGTGCCAGCAGGAAACGGGGGGGTCAAGAGACCCAGTACTTC; CDR3 protein: CASRKRGGQETQYF
D gene: TRBD1; CDR3 length: 14; clone size: -; V gene: TRBV19; J gene: TRBJ2-7; CDR3 DNA: TGTGCCAGTAGTATAAGGGGACAGGGCTACGAGCAGTACTTC; CDR3 protein: CASSIRGQGYEQYF
D gene: TRBD2; CDR3 length: 15; clone size: -; V gene: TRBV19; J gene: TRBJ2-1; CDR3 DNA: TGTGCCAGTAGAAAAGCGGGAGGGGGCTACAATGAGCAGTTCTTC; CDR3 protein: CASRKAGGGYNEQFF
D gene: TRBD1; CDR3 length: 14; clone size: -; V gene: TRBV5-1; J gene: TRBJ2-1; CDR3 DNA: TGCGCCAGCAGCTTGGGGGACAGCTTCAATGAGCAGTTCTTC; CDR3 protein: CASSLGDSFNEQFF
D gene: -; CDR3 length: 15; clone size: -; V gene: TRBV10-1; J gene: TRBJ1-1; CDR3 DNA: TGCGCCAGCAGTGAGCGAACGGGAGGGAGGACTGAAGCTTTCTTT; CDR3 protein: CASSERTGGRTEAFF
D gene: TRBD1; CDR3 length: 14; clone size: -; V gene: TRBV7-9; J gene: TRBJ2-7; CDR3 DNA: TGTGCCAGCACCCCCCCGGACAGGGTACACGAGCAGTACTTC; CDR3 protein: CASTPPDRVHEQYF
D gene: TRBD1; CDR3 length: 14; clone size: -; V gene: TRBV11-2; J gene: TRBJ1-2; CDR3 DNA: TGTGCCAGCAGCCCCTGGACAGGCGACTATGGCTACACCTTC; CDR3 protein: CASSPWTGDYGYTF
D gene: -; CDR3 length: 15; clone size: -; V gene: TRBV9; J gene: TRBJ1-5; CDR3 DNA: TGTGCCAGCAGCTCCGGGGGGACTACCAATCAGCCCCAGCATTTT; CDR3 protein: CASSSGGTTNQPQHF
D gene: -; CDR3 length: 15; clone size: few; V gene: TRBV19; J gene: TRBJ1-2; CDR3 DNA: TGTGCCAGTAGTATAGGACGGGAATTGAACTATGGCTACACCTTC; CDR3 protein: CASSIGRELNYGYTF
D gene: -; CDR3 length: 12; clone size: -; V gene: TRBV3-1/TRBV3-2; J gene: TRBJ1-2; CDR3 DNA: TGTGCCAGCAGTAGAACGCGAGGAGGCTACACCTTC; CDR3 protein: CASSRTRGGYTF
D gene: TRBD1; CDR3 length: 16; clone size: -; V gene: TRBV6-2/TRBV6-3; J gene: TRBJ2-3; CDR3 DNA: TGTGCCAGCAGTACATGGGACAGCACGAACACAGATACGCAGTATTTT; CDR3 protein: CASSTWDSTNTDTQYF
D gene: -; CDR3 length: 14; clone size: -; V gene: TRBV7-9; J gene: TRBJ1-4; CDR3 DNA: TGTGCCAGCAGCTTAAGGGGTCCTAATGAAAAACTGTTTTTT; CDR3 protein: CASSLRGPNEKLFF
D gene: -; CDR3 length: 16; clone size: -; V gene: TRBV27; J gene: TRBJ1-6; CDR3 DNA: TGTGCCAGCCATCCGGCATGGAGCTCCTATAATTCACCCCTCCACTTT; CDR3 protein: CASHPAWSSYNSPLHF
D gene: -; CDR3 length: 15; clone size: -; V gene: TRBV28; J gene: TRBJ2-6; CDR3 DNA: TGTGCCAGCAGTTACAGGGCTTCTGGGGCCAACGTCCTGACTTTC; CDR3 protein: CASSYRASGANVLTF
D gene: TRBD2; CDR3 length: 18; clone size: -; V gene: TRBV4-3; J gene: TRBJ2-1; CDR3 DNA: TGCGCCAGCAGCCAAGATCTCGCGGGAGAGTATACCTACAATGAGCAGTTCTTC; CDR3 protein: CASSQDLAGEYTYNEQFF
D gene: -; CDR3 length: 13; clone size: -; V gene: TRBV18; J gene: TRBJ2-3; CDR3 DNA: TGTGCCAGCTCACCAGGGACATCTGATACGCAGTATTTT; CDR3 protein: CASSPGTSDTQYF
D gene: TRBD1; CDR3 length: 14; clone size: -; V gene: TRBV7-2; J gene: TRBJ2-1; CDR3 DNA: TGTGCCAGCACCTTACGACAGGGGTCCAATGAGCAGTTCTTC; CDR3 protein: CASTLRQGSNEQFF
D gene: -; CDR3 length: 15; clone size: -; V gene: TRBV7-8; J gene: TRBJ2-1; CDR3 DNA: TGTGCCAGCAGCTTAGTGGGACCACAGGGTAATGAGCAGTTCTTC; CDR3 protein: CASSLVGPQGNEQFF
D gene: TRBD1; CDR3 length: 18; clone size: once; V gene: TRBV7-6; J gene: TRBJ2-2; CDR3 DNA: TGTGCCAGCAGCTTAGAAGGGGCCGGGACAGGAACGGCCGGGGAGCTGTTTTTT; CDR3 protein: CASSLEGAGTGTAGELFF